This T cell receptor (beta chain) is from a study of T cell changes during pregnancy in multiple sclerosis. The length of the CDR3 is 13 residues. The germline V and J ends were trimmed by 1 base and 5 bases, with 6 bases remaining between them. CDR1 is SNHLY, CDR2 FYNNEI, per germline. Clones were read by immunoSEQ multiplex PCR, and TCRdb kept only the in-frame ones, dropping some. The sample lists tens of thousands of clones; about 91% were seen once. This receptor was taken from a female donor in good health, enrolled as a control in a pregnancy study. Sequencing used peripheral blood, obtained in the second trimester of pregnancy. The V gene is TRBV2, the J gene TRBJ2-1; D remains unclear. The CDR3 DNA is TGTGCCAGCAGTGAAGGGCTGAACAATGAGCAGTTCTTC. This sequence encodes CASSEGLNNEQFF.